This T cell receptor (beta chain) was sequenced for a study of beta chain features in type 1 diabetes. The study, taken as a whole, reports: Shorter TCRB CDR3s, moderately but significantly so, were found in Type 1 diabetes patients in all four CD4+ subsets.

This CDR3 contains 13 residues. The germline gives CDR1 LNHDA, CDR2 SQIVND (reference sequence). The junction had 6 bases not matched to a gene; V was cut back by 8 bases and J by 3 bases. Sorting of CD4+ naive, central memory, regulatory and stem cell-like memory cells was performed via CD45RO/CCR7/CD25/CD127/CD95/CD27. Note on this clone: Its matching antigen is unknown.

Expressed TCRB transcripts were sequenced because the entire RNA isolate underwent reverse transcription. Libraries were prepared by immunoSEQ multiplex PCR; TCRdb keeps only in-frame clonotypes and omits some of them. This table has around 150,000 clones, 6.5% to 8.5% appearing once. This sequence joins TRBV19 and TRBJ2-7; TRBD1 matches 8 bases. The sample consisted of central memory CD4+ T cells from blood. This sequence was found in a woman under 30 with type 1 diabetes. DNA for the CDR3: TGTGCCAGTTCCGCGGACAGGGACTACGAGCAGTACTTC. Translation gives CASSADRDYEQYF.